The rows below give T cell receptor beta chains drawn from one sample of a study of cytomegalovirus exposure and HLA in healthy donors. The table came from immunoSEQ multiplex PCR; TCRdb's copy has only in-frame clones and leaves some out. In total, the table holds 100,000 to 150,000 clones. Sequences were obtained from PBMCs. Receptors were obtained from a man aged 35 to 55 in good health and CMV-seronegative. Each CDR3 is given with its conserved first and last residue. Fields, in order: V gene, CDR3 length, D gene, J gene, CDR3 DNA, CDR3 protein. The D gene is left open where the match is weak.

v_gene: TRBV7-9
len: 15
d_gene: TRBD1
j_gene: TRBJ1-2
CDR3nt: TGTGCCAGCAGCTTGGACAGGGGGCCCTCCTATGGCTACACCTTC
CDR3aa: CASSLDRGPSYGYTF

v_gene: TRBV19
len: 16
d_gene: -
j_gene: TRBJ1-5
CDR3nt: TGTGCCAGTAGTATCAGGGAGAGGGGGTACAATCAGCCCCAGCATTTT
CDR3aa: CASSIRERGYNQPQHF

v_gene: TRBV7-7
len: 13
d_gene: TRBD2
j_gene: TRBJ2-5
CDR3nt: TGTGCTAGCAGCCCGGGACTACAAGAGACCCAGTACTTC
CDR3aa: CASSPGLQETQYF

v_gene: TRBV4-1
len: 19
d_gene: -
j_gene: TRBJ2-4
CDR3nt: TGCGCCAGCAGCCAAGATCCCTCGGCGGGCGGGGTAGCCAAAAACATTCAGTACTTC
CDR3aa: CASSQDPSAGGVAKNIQYF

v_gene: TRBV9
len: 14
d_gene: TRBD2
j_gene: TRBJ2-7
CDR3nt: TGTGCCAGCAGCCGGACTAGCGGAATCTACGAGCAGTACTTC
CDR3aa: CASSRTSGIYEQYF

v_gene: TRBV27
len: 15
d_gene: TRBD1
j_gene: TRBJ1-1
CDR3nt: TGTGCCAGCAGTTTATCGATCGGGACAGGGACTGAAGCTTTCTTT
CDR3aa: CASSLSIGTGTEAFF

v_gene: TRBV14
len: 14
d_gene: -
j_gene: TRBJ2-7
CDR3nt: TGTGCCAGCAGCCAGACCGGGACACCCTACGAGCAGTACTTC
CDR3aa: CASSQTGTPYEQYF

v_gene: TRBV19
len: 15
d_gene: TRBD1
j_gene: TRBJ1-5
CDR3nt: TGTGCCAGTAGTGCAGGGGGTAGGAGCAATCAGCCCCAGCATTTT
CDR3aa: CASSAGGRSNQPQHF

v_gene: TRBV11-3
len: 15
d_gene: -
j_gene: TRBJ2-4
CDR3nt: TGTGCCAGCAGTCCCAACCCTAGCGCCGGCGACATTCAGTACTTC
CDR3aa: CASSPNPSAGDIQYF

v_gene: TRBV30
len: 15
d_gene: TRBD2
j_gene: TRBJ2-7
CDR3nt: TGTGCCTGGAGAGAGGGACTAGCGGGAGTCTACGAGCAGCACTTC
CDR3aa: CAWREGLAGVYEQHF

v_gene: TRBV30
len: 16
d_gene: -
j_gene: TRBJ1-2
CDR3nt: TGTGCCTGGAGTTCCCTTCCCATGACAGAGAACTATGGCTACACCTTC
CDR3aa: CAWSSLPMTENYGYTF

v_gene: TRBV19
len: 12
d_gene: -
j_gene: TRBJ2-1
CDR3nt: TGTGCCAGTAGTATGAGGCCTCCTGAGCAGTTCTTC
CDR3aa: CASSMRPPEQFF

v_gene: TRBV6-4
len: 19
d_gene: TRBD2
j_gene: TRBJ2-1
CDR3nt: TGTGCCAGCAGTGTACTTTCCGGGACTAGCGGGAAATGGCACAATGAGCAGTTCTTC
CDR3aa: CASSVLSGTSGKWHNEQFF

v_gene: TRBV29-1
len: 13
d_gene: -
j_gene: TRBJ1-1
CDR3nt: TGCAGCGTTGAGGTAGGAGGGAACACTGAAGCTTTCTTT
CDR3aa: CSVEVGGNTEAFF

v_gene: TRBV29-1
len: 16
d_gene: TRBD2
j_gene: TRBJ2-1
CDR3nt: TGCAGCGTTGCTACTAGCGGGGGAAGCTCCTACAATGAGCAGTTCTTC
CDR3aa: CSVATSGGSSYNEQFF

v_gene: TRBV27
len: 14
d_gene: TRBD1
j_gene: TRBJ1-2
CDR3nt: TGTGCCAGCAGTTCCGGGACAGGGGGCTATGGCTACACCTTC
CDR3aa: CASSSGTGGYGYTF

v_gene: TRBV11-3
len: 12
d_gene: TRBD1
j_gene: TRBJ2-7
CDR3nt: TGTGCCAGCGTACAGGGGACGGGGGAGCAGTACTTC
CDR3aa: CASVQGTGEQYF